A selection of T cell receptor beta chains follows, all from one sample in a study of blood T cell repertoires in COVID-19. Measured with immunoSEQ multiplex PCR; TCRdb has only the in-frame clones, and not every one. The sample consists of approximately 490,000 clones, 80% to 90% of them appearing once. Input material: PBMCs or T cells enriched from blood (not recorded which). The receptors were gathered from a woman in her sixties who had recovered from COVID-19. Each CDR3 is given with its conserved first and last residue. Each record gives: clone size, J gene, D gene, V gene, CDR3 DNA, CDR3 protein. A D gene is named only where the DNA matches it firmly. A row's size may be missing; if present it is once, few, many or a size class.

>.|TRBJ2-3|TRBD2|TRBV6-5
TGTGCCAGCAGGATAGCGGGGGTAGGCACAGATACGCAGTATTTT
CASRIAGVGTDTQYF
>.|TRBJ2-3|.|TRBV6-1
TGTGCCAGCAGTGAATATAAGGGGCGCGCAGATACGCAGTATTTT
CASSEYKGRADTQYF
>.|TRBJ1-5|.|TRBV27
TGTGCCAGCAGTTTAACCCCAGGGCCCTCTAATCAGCCCCAGCATTTT
CASSLTPGPSNQPQHF
>.|TRBJ1-2|.|TRBV27
TGTGCCAGCAGGAGATTAGGGACAAGTCACGAGTCTAACTATGGCTACACCTTC
CASRRLGTSHESNYGYTF
>once|TRBJ1-4|TRBD1|TRBV5-1
TGCGCCAGCAGCGGACAGGGGTCTAATGAAAAACTGTTTTTT
CASSGQGSNEKLFF
>.|TRBJ1-4|.|TRBV5-1
TGCGCCAGCAGCTTTCGGGGTGCAACTAATGAAAAACTGTTTTTT
CASSFRGATNEKLFF
>.|TRBJ2-1|.|TRBV9
TGTGCCAGCAGCGGAATAATGGCAGACAATGAGCAGTTCTTC
CASSGIMADNEQFF
>.|TRBJ1-6|TRBD1|TRBV2
TGTGCCAGTGGCGTGGGACAGGGTTATTCACCCCTCCACTTT
CASGVGQGYSPLHF
>.|TRBJ2-1|TRBD1|TRBV27
TGTGCCAGCAGTAAACAGGGGTACAATGAGCAGTTCTTC
CASSKQGYNEQFF
>.|TRBJ2-1|.|TRBV7-2
TGTGCCAGCAGCCTTGGAGTAGTTAGCTCCTACAATGAGCAGTTCTTC
CASSLGVVSSYNEQFF
>.|TRBJ1-5|.|TRBV7-9
TGTGCCAGCAGCATGGGGGGAGGGAGCAATCAGCCCCAGCATTTT
CASSMGGGSNQPQHF
>.|TRBJ1-3|TRBD1|TRBV5-1
TGCGCCAGCAGCAGGGGGCAAAATGGAAACACCATATATTTT
CASSRGQNGNTIYF
>.|TRBJ2-6|TRBD1|TRBV19
TGTGCCAGTAACCCCCAGCTCGGACAGGGAAGCAGCTCTGGGGCCAACGTCCTGACTTTC
CASNPQLGQGSSSGANVLTF
>.|TRBJ2-3|TRBD1|TRBV4-1
TGCGCCAGCAGCCCCCAGGGACAGCCCACAGATACGCAGTATTTT
CASSPQGQPTDTQYF
>once|TRBJ2-2|.|TRBV19
TGTGCCAGTAGTATATCGGGAACCGGGGAGCTGTTTTTT
CASSISGTGELFF
>.|TRBJ2-7|TRBD1|TRBV11-2
TGTGCCAGCACCCGGAGGACAGGGGGCTCCTACGAGCAGTACTTC
CASTRRTGGSYEQYF
>.|TRBJ1-6|.|TRBV2
TGTGCCAGCAGTGCGGCAGGGATCCATTCACCCCTCCACTTT
CASSAAGIHSPLHF
>.|TRBJ2-2|.|TRBV4-2
TGTGCCAGCAGCCCGACAGCCACGAACACCGGGGAGCTGTTTTTT
CASSPTATNTGELFF
>.|TRBJ1-3|.|TRBV10-3
TGTGCCATCAGTAAGACTAAAATTGGAAACACCATATATTTT
CAISKTKIGNTIYF
>.|TRBJ2-6|TRBD1|TRBV18
TGTGCCAGCTCACAGGACAGGGTAGGAACTGGGGCCAACGTCCTGACTTTC
CASSQDRVGTGANVLTF
>.|TRBJ2-1|.|TRBV4-1
TGCGCCAGCAGCCAAGGGGGCGCCTACAATGAGCAGTTCTTC
CASSQGGAYNEQFF
>.|TRBJ2-7|TRBD1|TRBV9
TGTGCCAGCAGCGTAGCTCCGGGACAGGGGTACGAGCAGTACTTC
CASSVAPGQGYEQYF
>.|TRBJ2-3|TRBD2|TRBV10-3
TGTGCCATCAGTGACCCGGGACTAGCGGGAGATACGCAGTATTTT
CAISDPGLAGDTQYF
>.|TRBJ1-3|.|TRBV10-3
TGTGCCATCAGTGATCTTGCCTCTTCGGCTGGAAACACCATATATTTT
CAISDLASSAGNTIYF
>.|TRBJ1-4|TRBD1|TRBV6-5
TGTGCCAGCAGGCTTGCCGGGACAGGGGAAGAAAAACTGTTTTTT
CASRLAGTGEEKLFF
>.|TRBJ2-3|TRBD1|TRBV19
TGTGCCAGTAAGGAATGGGGGACAGGCACAGATACGCAGTATTTT
CASKEWGTGTDTQYF
>.|TRBJ1-1|.|TRBV6-5
TGTGCCAGCAGTTATATGGAGGGCCGGACTGAAGCTTTCTTT
CASSYMEGRTEAFF
>.|TRBJ2-7|TRBD1|TRBV9
TGTGCCAGCAGCCACAGACAGGGGGCGGACGAGCAGTACTTC
CASSHRQGADEQYF
>.|TRBJ2-7|TRBD2|TRBV19
TGTGCCAGTAGTATTAGCGGGGGCCTCTACGAGCAGTACTTC
CASSISGGLYEQYF